The rows below give T cell receptor beta chains drawn from one sample of a study of metastatic and nonmetastatic thyroid tumors. TCRdb reassembled clones from the PCR reads with MiXCR. The sample records roughly 93,000 clones, about 13% being singletons. The sequencing input was blood. These receptors were taken from a female donor with papillary thyroid cancer or a benign thyroid nodule (not recorded which). Some clones in this sample may be carry-over from other donors' samples. CDR3s include the opening cysteine and the closing phenylalanine or tryptophan. The D gene is left open where the match is weak. Some rows mark clone size as missing; the rest say once, few, many or name a class of expanded clone.

d_gene	v_gene	j_gene	abundance	CDR3aa	CDR3nt
TRBD2	TRBV20-1	TRBJ2-3	many	CSARDSPTSGNPDTQYF	TGCAGTGCTAGAGACTCCCCGACTAGCGGGAACCCAGATACGCAGTATTTT
.	TRBV19	TRBJ1-1	many	CASSLQRNTEAFF	TGTGCCAGTAGTCTCCAGAGGAACACTGAAGCTTTCTTT
.	TRBV6-1	TRBJ2-7	many	CASRAPDGYEQYF	TGTGCCAGCAGAGCTCCGGACGGGTACGAGCAGTACTTC
.	TRBV10-3	TRBJ1-5	many	CAISPTGLQQPQHF	TGTGCCATCAGCCCTACGGGGCTGCAACAGCCCCAGCATTTT
.	TRBV29-1	TRBJ1-5	many	CSVGGGNQPQHF	TGCAGCGTTGGTGGGGGAAACCAGCCCCAGCATTTT
TRBD1	TRBV10-3	TRBJ1-3	many	CAIIQDRRSGNTIYF	TGTGCCATCATTCAGGACAGGCGCTCTGGAAACACCATATATTTT
.	TRBV19	TRBJ2-1	few	CASSMGAEPFYNEQFF	TGTGCCAGTAGTATGGGGGCAGAGCCTTTCTACAATGAGCAGTTCTTC
TRBD2	TRBV18	TRBJ2-7	.	CASSEGTSGVYEQYF	TGTGCCAGCTCAGAGGGGACTAGCGGGGTCTACGAGCAGTACTTC
.	TRBV5-6	TRBJ1-1	many	CASSFEGHMNTEAFF	TGTGCCAGCAGCTTTGAAGGACACATGAACACTGAAGCTTTCTTT
.	TRBV6-1	TRBJ2-5	many	CASSRDTETQYF	TGTGCCAGCAGCCGGGACACAGAGACCCAGTACTTC
.	TRBV28	TRBJ2-7	many	CASRHFGYEQYF	TGTGCCAGCCGGCATTTCGGCTACGAGCAGTACTTC
TRBD1	TRBV5-1	TRBJ1-3	many	CASSLGAGGAANTIYF	TGCGCCAGCAGCTTGGGTGCAGGGGGCGCCGCAAACACCATATATTTT
.	TRBV28	TRBJ1-5	many	CASSPLGRGGKNQPQHF	TGTGCCAGCAGTCCACTAGGGAGGGGCGGCAAAAATCAGCCCCAGCATTTT
TRBD1	TRBV20-1	TRBJ2-1	many	CSARTGGRYNEQFF	TGCAGTGCCAGAACAGGGGGGCGGTACAATGAGCAGTTCTTC
.	TRBV4-2	TRBJ2-2	many	CASSQEWRDGTGELFF	TGTGCCAGCAGCCAAGAGTGGCGGGACGGCACCGGGGAGCTGTTTTTT
TRBD1	TRBV2	TRBJ1-5	.	CASSAGRQGANQPQHF	TGTGCCAGCAGCGCAGGTAGACAGGGCGCCAATCAGCCCCAGCACTTT
.	TRBV7-2	TRBJ2-7	.	CASSSSLWPYEQYF	TGTGCCAGCAGCAGTTCCTTGTGGCCCTACGAGCAGTACTTC
TRBD2	TRBV7-2	TRBJ2-3	many	CASSLAVAGGVDTQYF	TGTGCCAGCAGCTTAGCGGTAGCGGGAGGTGTGGATACGCAGTATTTT
TRBD1	TRBV4-2	TRBJ2-5	many	CASSVGLGQGHFPQETQYF	TGTGCCAGCAGCGTCGGGCTGGGACAGGGTCACTTCCCCCAAGAGACCCAGTACTTC
.	TRBV7-8	TRBJ2-2	many	CASSPRVAANTGELFF	TGTGCCAGCAGCCCCAGAGTAGCGGCAAACACCGGGGAGCTGTTTTTT
.	TRBV5-6	TRBJ1-2	many	CASSLVGEGRSIYGYTF	TGTGCCAGCAGCTTGGTGGGAGAAGGACGGTCGATTTATGGCTACACCTTC
TRBD1	TRBV27	TRBJ2-3	many	CASSRTTGGHTDTQYF	TGTGCCAGCAGTCGGACAACAGGGGGACACACAGATACGCAGTATTTT
.	TRBV12-3/TRBV12-4	TRBJ1-2	many	CASSFGYNYGYTF	TGTGCCAGCAGTTTCGGATATAACTATGGCTACACCTTC
.	TRBV6-1	TRBJ2-7	many	CASSELRASYEQYF	TGTGCCAGCAGTGAATTGCGGGCCTCCTACGAGCAGTACTTC
TRBD2	TRBV7-2	TRBJ2-5	.	CAGSETSGMNRGETQYF	TGTGCCGGCAGCGAGACTAGCGGGATGAATAGGGGAGAGACCCAGTACTTC
.	TRBV9	TRBJ2-2	many	CASSVAAGAGELFF	TGTGCCAGCAGCGTAGCTGCAGGCGCCGGGGAGCTGTTTTTT
.	TRBV6-4	TRBJ2-2	many	CASSDSMEAGELFF	TGTGCCAGCAGTGACTCGATGGAGGCCGGGGAGCTGTTTTTT
.	TRBV27	TRBJ1-2	many	CASSPTMSGGYTF	TGTGCCAGCAGTCCCACGATGAGTGGTGGCTACACCTTC
TRBD1	TRBV11-2	TRBJ2-1	.	CASSLGGQGDWFNEQFF	TGTGCCAGCAGCTTAGGGGGGCAGGGGGATTGGTTCAATGAGCAGTTCTTC
.	TRBV4-2	TRBJ1-4	many	CASSQGDREKLFF	TGTGCCAGCAGCCAAGGCGACAGGGAAAAACTGTTTTTT
.	TRBV7-9	TRBJ2-7	many	CASSLAPGTSTQYF	TGTGCCAGCAGCTTAGCTCCCGGGACTTCAACTCAGTACTTC
.	TRBV27	TRBJ2-7	many	CASSLSGGAEQYF	TGTGCCAGCAGTTTATCGGGGGGAGCCGAGCAGTACTTC